Each of the 21 T cell receptor beta chains below was sequenced from the same sample in a study of control samples from healthy donors and cancer patients. Sequencing was performed with immunoSEQ multiplex PCR; in TCRdb, only in-frame clones are kept and a portion is missing. This table has roughly 50,000 clones, about 92% appearing once. The sequenced sample was PBMCs. These receptors all come from a man between 25 and 39 years old with colorectal cancer.

In its sample, this clone was seen once. The chain joins TRBV4-2 to TRBJ1-2; possibly TRBD1 for D (6 bases). This CDR3 is built from 15 residues. V was trimmed by 0 bases and J by 0 bases, leaving 8 bases between them. CDR1 and CDR2 (germline): LGHNA, YNFKEQ. The CDR3 protein is CASSQEGGTNYGYTF. The CDR3 DNA sequence: TGTGCCAGCAGCCAAGAAGGGGGAACTAACTATGGCTACACCTTC.

This chain uses TRBV30 with TRBJ1-1; no reliable D call. Germline V gives CDR1 GTSNPN, CDR2 SVGIG (reference sequence). V was cut by 1 base and J by 0 bases, with 6 bases left in between. There are 13 residues in the CDR3. In DNA, the CDR3 is TGTGCCTGGAGTGAGAACATGAACACTGAAGCTTTCTTT. This encodes CAWSENMNTEAFF.

V and J are TRBV27 and TRBJ2-5, with no clear D. Trimming took off 4 bases at V and 0 bases at J, with 9 bases between the two ends. The length of the CDR3 is 14 residues. Germline V CDR1 and CDR2: MNHEY, SMNVEV (reference sequence). The DNA for the CDR3 is TGTGCCAGCAGTTCCACCCCGTACCAAGAGACCCAGTACTTC. Residues: CASSSTPYQETQYF.

The rearrangement joins TRBV30 to TRBJ1-6; tentative D call: TRBD1 (5 bases). This CDR3 spans 15 amino acids. Germline values: CDR1 GTSNPN, CDR2 SVGIG (reference sequence). V lost 2 bases and J lost 8, with 16 bases in between. The chain's CDR3 is CAWSPTGTAYSPLHF. The DNA of the CDR3 is TGTGCCTGGAGTCCCACCGGGACGGCATATTCACCCCTCCACTTT.

V is TRBV3-1 (or the pseudogene TRBV3-2) and J is TRBJ2-3, with D possibly being TRBD1 (5 bases). CDR1 and CDR2 (germline): LGHDT, YNNKEL (reference sequence). The ends were cut back, 3 bases at V and 1 base at J, with 11 bases in the middle. CDR3 length equals 15 residues. This CDR3 reads CASSQGLRGTDTQYF. CDR3 DNA: TGTGCCAGCAGCCAGGGGCTTCGGGGCACAGATACGCAGTATTTT.

The chain uses TRBV7-9 and TRBJ1-1; 8 nucleotides line up with TRBD1. From germline, CDR1 is SEHNR and CDR2 FQNEAQ (reference sequence). This CDR3 spans 17 amino acids. Trimming took 5 bases from V and 2 from J; bases not matched to a gene: 13. DNA for the CDR3: TGTGCCAGCAGCCCAATAGGGACAGGCACCTTAAACACTGAAGCTTTCTTT. Its protein product is CASSPIGTGTLNTEAFF.

The rearrangement uses TRBV11-2 and TRBJ1-2; D is unresolved. CDR1 and CDR2 from the germline V gene are SGHAT and FQNNGV. This CDR3 comprises 14 residues. V gave up 1 base and J gave up 2 bases, with 8 bases separating them. This CDR3 reads CASSLGGSNYGYTF. For the CDR3, the DNA is TGTGCCAGCAGCTTAGGGGGTTCGAACTATGGCTACACCTTC. The variable domain in full, completed from reference TRBV11-2 and TRBJ1-2, reads EAGVAQSPRYKIIEKRQSVAFWCNPISGHATLYWYQQILGQGPKLLIQFQNNGVVDDSQLPKDRFSAERLKGVDSTLKIQPAKLEDSAVYLCASSLGGSNYGYTFGSGTRLTVV.

V and J are TRBV7-2 and TRBJ2-2; 12 bases agree with TRBD2. Germline V gene lookup returns CDR1 SGHTA and CDR2 FQGNSA. CDR3 length equals 16 residues. Trimming cost V 5 bases and J 7 bases; bases outside gene matches: 8. CDR3 nucleotides: TGTGCCAGCAGCCCCCTAGCGGGGGGGCTCGACGGGGAGCTGTTTTTT. Residues: CASSPLAGGLDGELFF.

This clone was seen only once. The V and J genes are TRBV7-9 and TRBJ2-3; D may be TRBD2 (5 bases). Germline V lookup: CDR1 SEHNR, CDR2 FQNEAQ (reference sequence). V lost 3 bases, J lost 1 base, and 11 bases lay in between. The CDR3 runs to 15 residues. The CDR3 is CASSLDFTGTDTQYF. The DNA for the CDR3 is TGTGCCAGCAGCTTGGACTTCACGGGCACAGATACGCAGTATTTT.

This chain joins TRBV2 and TRBJ1-5; no clear D. The CDR3 runs to 14 residues. Trimming shortened V by 1 base and J by 4 bases, and 8 bases separated the two germline ends. CDR1 and CDR2 from the germline V gene are SNHLY and FYNNEI. The CDR3 nucleotides are TGTGCCAGCAGTGAAGATGTCATAAATCAGCCCCAGCATTTT. Translating gives CASSEDVINQPQHF.

The rearrangement links TRBV4-3 to TRBJ1-2, with D unclear. Trimming cost V 4 bases and J 7 bases, with 16 bases left between them. The CDR3 loop spans 14 amino acids. Germline values: CDR1 LGHNA, CDR2 YSLEER. CDR3 sequence: CASSLAGKGSGYTF. CDR3 nucleotide sequence: TGCGCCAGCAGCCTCGCTGGGAAGGGTAGTGGCTACACCTTC.

V is TRBV27 and J is TRBJ2-7, with D possibly being TRBD1 (6 bases). V was trimmed by 2 bases and J by 2 bases, leaving 10 bases between them. From germline, CDR1 is MNHEY and CDR2 SMNVEV (reference sequence). There are 14 residues in the CDR3. CDR3 DNA: TGTGCCAGCAGTTTAACCAGGGGTGCCTACGAGCAGTACTTC. It is translated as CASSLTRGAYEQYF.

This clone has a single count. This chain uses TRBV7-2 with TRBJ1-1; D remains unclear. The length of the CDR3 is 16 residues. The V end lost 5 bases, the J end lost 2 bases, and 18 bases lay between the germline ends. The germline CDR1 and CDR2 sequences are SGHTA and FQGNSA. The CDR3 nucleotides read TGTGCCAGCAGCGCAGCCCGGGGTAGGGTTAACACTGAAGCTTTCTTT. Translating it yields CASSAARGRVNTEAFF. Full variable domain (rest looked up from reference TRBV7-2 and TRBJ1-1): GAGVSQSPSNKVTEKGKDVELRCDPISGHTALYWYRQSLGQGLEFLIYFQGNSAPDKSGLPSDRFSAERTGGSVSTLTIQRTQQEDSAVYLCASSAARGRVNTEAFFGQGTRLTVV.

This chain joins TRBV4-1 and TRBJ2-7; perhaps D is TRBD1 or TRBD2 (6 bases each). Germline CDR1 MGHRA, CDR2 YSYEKL. Trimming removed 1 base at V and 4 bases at J, with 14 bases between. The CDR3 loop spans 15 amino acids. This CDR3 reads CASSQVSGAEYEQYF. The CDR3 DNA follows: TGCGCCAGCAGCCAAGTGTCGGGGGCTGAGTACGAGCAGTACTTC.

This clone appeared a single time. The chain links TRBV5-1 to TRBJ1-6, with D perhaps TRBD1 (6 bases). Trimming took off 2 bases at V and 8 bases at J, with 11 bases between the two ends. The CDR3 totals 14 residues. Germline V gene data show CDR1 as SGHRS and CDR2 as YFSETQ. CDR3 coding DNA: TGCGCCAGCAGCTTAGGGACAACAGATTCACCCCTCCACTTT. Its protein product is CASSLGTTDSPLHF.

This clone showed up just once. The chain is built from TRBV18 and TRBJ2-3, with D perhaps assigned TRBD1 or TRBD2 (5 bases each). The germline V and J ends were trimmed by 4 bases and 1 base, with 12 bases remaining between them. The CDR3 consists of 15 residues. Germline CDR1 and CDR2: KGHSH and LQKENI. In DNA form, the CDR3 reads TGTGCCAGCTCACTCTCCGGGACGGGCACAGATACGCAGTATTTT. Translating gives CASSLSGTGTDTQYF.

V is TRBV4-3 and J is TRBJ2-7; D gene ambiguous. The CDR3 is made up of 15 amino acids. Trimming took off 0 bases at V and 3 bases at J, with 12 bases between the two ends. Germline CDR1 LGHNA, CDR2 YSLEER. The CDR3 nucleotides read TGCGCCAGCAGCCAAGACGCACTGGGTAACTACGAGCAGTACGTC. Its protein is CASSQDALGNYEQYV.

The chain joins TRBV9 to TRBJ1-4; D gene uncertain. Germline V lookup: CDR1 SGDLS, CDR2 YYNGEE. The V gene lost 4 bases and the J gene lost 5 bases, with 18 bases spanning the gap. The CDR3 is 16 amino acids. This chain's CDR3 is CASSTYLSMSNEKLFF. CDR3 sequence (DNA): TGTGCCAGCAGCACCTACCTCAGCATGTCAAATGAAAAACTGTTTTTT.

The chain employs TRBV6-1 and TRBJ1-2; D is undetermined. The CDR3 length is 14 residues. V was clipped by 2 bases and J by 5 bases, with 12 bases between them. In germline, CDR1 is MNHNS, CDR2 SASEGT. This CDR3 reads CASSEWGGGYGYTF. DNA of the CDR3: TGTGCCAGCAGTGAATGGGGAGGCGGATATGGCTACACCTTC.

The V gene is TRBV12-5, the J gene TRBJ2-1; D is unclear. CDR1 is LGHNT and CDR2 is FRNRAP in the germline V gene. This CDR3 spans 11 amino acids. Trimming cost V 5 bases and J 9 bases, with 8 bases left between them. The CDR3 nucleotides read TGTGCTAGTGGTCCCGGCGGTGAGCAGTTCTTC. It is translated as CASGPGGEQFF. Full variable domain (remainder filled in from reference TRBV12-5 and TRBJ2-1): DARVTQTPRHKVTEMGQEVTMRCQPILGHNTVFWYRQTMMQGLELLAYFRNRAPLDDSGMPKDRFSAEMPDATLATLKIQPSEPRDSAVYFCASGPGGEQFFGPGTRLTVL.

The chain recombines TRBV9 with TRBJ1-4; a weak D match, TRBD1 (5 bases). V was shortened by 0 bases and J by 7 bases, with 10 bases between the two germline ends. Germline CDR1 is SGDLS and CDR2 is YYNGEE. CDR3 length: 14 residues. The chain's CDR3 is CASSVGQGFEKLFF. For the CDR3, the DNA is TGTGCCAGCAGCGTAGGCCAGGGTTTTGAAAAACTGTTTTTT.